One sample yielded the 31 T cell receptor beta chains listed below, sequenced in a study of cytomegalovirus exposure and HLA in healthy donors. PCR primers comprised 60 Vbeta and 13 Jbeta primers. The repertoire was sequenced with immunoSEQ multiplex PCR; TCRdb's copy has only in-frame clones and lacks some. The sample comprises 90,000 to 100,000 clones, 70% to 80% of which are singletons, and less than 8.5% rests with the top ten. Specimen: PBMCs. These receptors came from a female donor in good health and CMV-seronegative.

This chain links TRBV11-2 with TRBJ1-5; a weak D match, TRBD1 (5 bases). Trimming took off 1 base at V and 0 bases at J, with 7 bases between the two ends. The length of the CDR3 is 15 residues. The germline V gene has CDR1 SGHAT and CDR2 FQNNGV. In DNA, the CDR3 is TGTGCCAGCAGCTTAGCAAGGGGTAGCAATCAGCCCCAGCATTTT. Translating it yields CASSLARGSNQPQHF.

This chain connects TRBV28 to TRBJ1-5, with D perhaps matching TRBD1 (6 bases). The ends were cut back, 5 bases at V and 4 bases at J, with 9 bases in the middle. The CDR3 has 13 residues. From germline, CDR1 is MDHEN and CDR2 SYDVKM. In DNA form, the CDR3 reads TGTGCCAGCAGTCGGGACACAAATCAGCCCCAGCATTTT. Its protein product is CASSRDTNQPQHF.

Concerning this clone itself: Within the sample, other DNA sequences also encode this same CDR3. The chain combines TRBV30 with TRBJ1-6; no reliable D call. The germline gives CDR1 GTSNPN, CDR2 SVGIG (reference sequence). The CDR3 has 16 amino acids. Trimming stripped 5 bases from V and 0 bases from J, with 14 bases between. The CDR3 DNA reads TGTGCCTGGGCCGACACCCGAAGCTCCTATAATTCACCCCTCCACTTT. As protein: CAWADTRSSYNSPLHF.

CDR3 loop: CASSSGEGEAFF. The DNA of the CDR3 is TGTGCCAGCTCTAGCGGGGAGGGGGAAGCTTTCTTT. V and J are TRBV18 and TRBJ1-1, with a tentative D call TRBD1 (5 bases). V lost 6 bases to trimming and J lost 8 bases, with 13 bases between them. Germline V CDR1 and CDR2: KGHSH, LQKENI. The CDR3 covers 12 residues.

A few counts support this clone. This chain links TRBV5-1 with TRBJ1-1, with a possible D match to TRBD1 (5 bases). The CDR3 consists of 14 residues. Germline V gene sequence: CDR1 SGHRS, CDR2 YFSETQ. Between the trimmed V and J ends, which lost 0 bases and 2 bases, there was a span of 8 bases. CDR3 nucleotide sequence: TGCGCCAGCAGCTTGGCTAGGGGAAACACTGAAGCTTTCTTT. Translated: CASSLARGNTEAFF.

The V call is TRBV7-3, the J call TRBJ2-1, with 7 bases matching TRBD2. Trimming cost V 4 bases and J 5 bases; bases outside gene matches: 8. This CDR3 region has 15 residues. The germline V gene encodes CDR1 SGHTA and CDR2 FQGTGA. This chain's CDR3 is CASSSGGRAHNEQFF. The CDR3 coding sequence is TGTGCCAGCAGCTCGGGTGGGAGGGCCCACAATGAGCAGTTCTTC.

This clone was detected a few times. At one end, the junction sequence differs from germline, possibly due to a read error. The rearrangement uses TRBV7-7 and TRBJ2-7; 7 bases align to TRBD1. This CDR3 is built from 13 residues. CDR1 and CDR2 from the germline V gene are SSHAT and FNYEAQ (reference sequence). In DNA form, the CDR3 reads TGTGCTAGCAGCTTGAGACAGGGATACGAGCAGTACTTC. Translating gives CASSLRQGYEQYF. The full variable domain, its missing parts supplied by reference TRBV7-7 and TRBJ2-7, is GAGVSQSPRYKVTKRGQDVTLRCDPISSHATLYWYQQALGQGPEFLTYFNYEAQPDKSGLPSDRFSAERPEGSISTLTIQRTEQRDSAMYRCASSLRQGYEQYFGPGTRLTVT.

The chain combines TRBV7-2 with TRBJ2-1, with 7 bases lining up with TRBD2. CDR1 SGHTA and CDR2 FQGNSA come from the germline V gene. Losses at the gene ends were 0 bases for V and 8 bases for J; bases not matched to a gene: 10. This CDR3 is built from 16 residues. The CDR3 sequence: CASSLAAGLFTDEQFF. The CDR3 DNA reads TGTGCCAGCAGCTTAGCAGCGGGACTCTTCACGGATGAGCAGTTCTTC. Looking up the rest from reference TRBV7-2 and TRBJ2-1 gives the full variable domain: GAGVSQSPSNKVTEKGKDVELRCDPISGHTALYWYRQSLGQGLEFLIYFQGNSAPDKSGLPSDRFSAERTGGSVSTLTIQRTQQEDSAVYLCASSLAAGLFTDEQFFGPGTRLTVL.

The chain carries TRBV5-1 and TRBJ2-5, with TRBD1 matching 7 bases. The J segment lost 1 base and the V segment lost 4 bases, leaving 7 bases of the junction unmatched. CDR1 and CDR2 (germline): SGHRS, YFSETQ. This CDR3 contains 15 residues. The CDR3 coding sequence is TGCGCCAGCAGCATACAGACAGGGCCCCAAGAGACCCAGTACTTC. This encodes CASSIQTGPQETQYF.

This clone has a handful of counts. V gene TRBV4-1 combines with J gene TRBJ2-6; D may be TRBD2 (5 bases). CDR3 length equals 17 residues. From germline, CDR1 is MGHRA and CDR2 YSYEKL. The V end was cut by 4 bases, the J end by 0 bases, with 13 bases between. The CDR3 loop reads CASSPRASASGANVLTF. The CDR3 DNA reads TGCGCCAGCAGCCCGAGGGCCTCTGCCTCTGGGGCCAACGTCCTGACTTTC.

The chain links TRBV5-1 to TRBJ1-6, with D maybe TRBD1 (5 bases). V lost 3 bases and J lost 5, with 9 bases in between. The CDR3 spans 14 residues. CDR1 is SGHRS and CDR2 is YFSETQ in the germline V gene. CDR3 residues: CASSYDSDNSPLHF. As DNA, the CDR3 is TGCGCCAGCAGCTACGACAGTGATAATTCACCCCTCCACTTT. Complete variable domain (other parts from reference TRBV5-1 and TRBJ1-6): KAGVTQTPRYLIKTRGQQVTLSCSPISGHRSVSWYQQTPGQGLQFLFEYFSETQRNKGNFPGRFSGRQFSNSRSEMNVSTLELGDSALYLCASSYDSDNSPLHFGNGTRLTVT.

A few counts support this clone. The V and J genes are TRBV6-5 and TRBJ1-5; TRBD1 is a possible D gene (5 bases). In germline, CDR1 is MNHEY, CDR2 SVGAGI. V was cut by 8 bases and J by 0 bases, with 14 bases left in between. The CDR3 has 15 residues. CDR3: CASGYGGDSNQPQHF. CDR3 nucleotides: TGTGCCAGCGGATACGGGGGGGATAGCAATCAGCCCCAGCATTTT.

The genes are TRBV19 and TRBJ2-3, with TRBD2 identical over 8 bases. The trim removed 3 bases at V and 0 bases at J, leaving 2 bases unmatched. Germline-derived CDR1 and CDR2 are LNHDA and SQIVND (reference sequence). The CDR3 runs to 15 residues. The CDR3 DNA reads TGTGCCAGTAGTATTAGCGGGGAGAGCACAGATACGCAGTATTTT. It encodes CASSISGESTDTQYF.

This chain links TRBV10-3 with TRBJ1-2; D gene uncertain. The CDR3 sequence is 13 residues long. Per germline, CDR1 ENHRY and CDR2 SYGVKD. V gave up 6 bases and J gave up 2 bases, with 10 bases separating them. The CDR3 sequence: CAISPGRNYGYTF. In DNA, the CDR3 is TGTGCCATCAGCCCCGGCAGGAACTATGGCTACACCTTC.

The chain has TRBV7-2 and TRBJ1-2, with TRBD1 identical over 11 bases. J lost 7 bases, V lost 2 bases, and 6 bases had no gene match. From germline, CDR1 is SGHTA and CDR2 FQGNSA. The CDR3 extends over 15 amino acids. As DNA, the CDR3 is TGTGCCAGCAGCTTACCAGGACAGGGGGCGCTTGGCTACACCTTC. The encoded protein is CASSLPGQGALGYTF.

The CDR3: CASSLGGRAVYEQYF. The CDR3 region has the DNA TGTGCCAGCAGTTTGGGCGGGAGGGCCGTCTACGAGCAGTACTTC. J is TRBJ2-7 and V is TRBV28; 9 bases are shared with TRBD2. This CDR3 region has 15 residues. V was clipped by 3 bases and J by 3 bases; unmatched bases: 6. Germline-derived CDR1 and CDR2 are MDHEN and SYDVKM.

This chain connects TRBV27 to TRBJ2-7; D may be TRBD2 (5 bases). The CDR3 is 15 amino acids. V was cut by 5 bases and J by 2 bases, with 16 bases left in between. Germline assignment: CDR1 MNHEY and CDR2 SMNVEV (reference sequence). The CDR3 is CASSTYGRVTYEQYF. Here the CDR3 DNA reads TGTGCCAGCAGTACCTACGGGCGGGTTACCTACGAGCAGTACTTC.

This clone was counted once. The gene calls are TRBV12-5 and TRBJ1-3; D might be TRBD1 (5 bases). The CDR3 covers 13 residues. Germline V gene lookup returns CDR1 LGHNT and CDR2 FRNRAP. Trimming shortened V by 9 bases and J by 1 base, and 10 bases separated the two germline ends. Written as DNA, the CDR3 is TGTGCTAGCCGTCAGGGATCTGGAAACACCATATATTTT. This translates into CASRQGSGNTIYF.

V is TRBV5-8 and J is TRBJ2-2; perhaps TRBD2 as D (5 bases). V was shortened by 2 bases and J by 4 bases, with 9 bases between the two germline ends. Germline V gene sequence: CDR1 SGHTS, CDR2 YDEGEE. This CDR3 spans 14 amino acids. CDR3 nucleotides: TGTGCCAGCAGCTTTCGCGCGGGCACCGGGGAGCTGTTTTTT. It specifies CASSFRAGTGELFF.

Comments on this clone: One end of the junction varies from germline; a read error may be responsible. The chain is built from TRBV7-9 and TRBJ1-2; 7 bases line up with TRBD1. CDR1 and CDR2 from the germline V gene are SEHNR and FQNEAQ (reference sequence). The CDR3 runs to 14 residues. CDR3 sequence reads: CASSRDSPNYDYTF. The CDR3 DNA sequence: TGTGCCAGCAGCCGGGACAGCCCTAACTATGACTACACCTTC.

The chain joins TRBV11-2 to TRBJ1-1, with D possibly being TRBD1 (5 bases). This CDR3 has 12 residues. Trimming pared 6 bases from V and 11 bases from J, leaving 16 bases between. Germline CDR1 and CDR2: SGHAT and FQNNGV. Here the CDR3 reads CASRKLTEGAFF. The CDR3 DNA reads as TGTGCCAGCAGAAAATTAACGGAGGGGGCTTTCTTT.

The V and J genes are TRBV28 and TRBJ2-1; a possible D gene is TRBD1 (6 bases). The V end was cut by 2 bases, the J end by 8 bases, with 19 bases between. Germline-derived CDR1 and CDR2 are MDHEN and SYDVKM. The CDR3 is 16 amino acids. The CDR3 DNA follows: TGTGCCAGCAGTTTACAGCTGGGGGCTAGAATCCATGAGCAGTTCTTC. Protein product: CASSLQLGARIHEQFF.

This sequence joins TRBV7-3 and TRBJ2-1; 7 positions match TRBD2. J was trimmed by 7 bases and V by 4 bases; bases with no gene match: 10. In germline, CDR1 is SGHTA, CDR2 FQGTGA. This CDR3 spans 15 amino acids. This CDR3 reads CASSSASGWSNEQFF. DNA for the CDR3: TGTGCCAGCAGCTCAGCTAGCGGTTGGAGTAATGAGCAGTTCTTC. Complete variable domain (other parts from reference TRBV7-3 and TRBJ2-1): GAGVSQTPSNKVTEKGKYVELRCDPISGHTALYWYRQSLGQGPEFLIYFQGTGAADDSGLPNDRFFAVRPEGSVSTLKIQRTERGDSAVYLCASSSASGWSNEQFFGPGTRLTVL.

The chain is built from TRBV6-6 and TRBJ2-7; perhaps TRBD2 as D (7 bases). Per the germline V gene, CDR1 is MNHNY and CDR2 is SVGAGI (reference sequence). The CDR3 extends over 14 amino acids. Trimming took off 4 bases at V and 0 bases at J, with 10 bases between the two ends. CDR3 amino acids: CASSLGGGSYEQYF. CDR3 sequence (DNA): TGTGCCAGCAGTTTAGGGGGGGGCTCCTACGAGCAGTACTTC.

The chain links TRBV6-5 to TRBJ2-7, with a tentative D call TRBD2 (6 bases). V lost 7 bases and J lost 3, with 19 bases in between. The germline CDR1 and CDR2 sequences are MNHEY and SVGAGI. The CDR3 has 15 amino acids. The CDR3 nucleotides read TGTGCCAGCATTCCTCCGGGACGCGGGAACTACGAGCAGTACTTC. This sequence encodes CASIPPGRGNYEQYF.

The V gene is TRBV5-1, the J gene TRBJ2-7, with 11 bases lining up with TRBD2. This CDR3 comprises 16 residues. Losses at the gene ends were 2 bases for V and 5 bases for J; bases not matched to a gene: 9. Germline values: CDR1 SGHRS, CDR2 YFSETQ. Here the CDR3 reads CASSFSTSGISNEQYF. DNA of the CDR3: TGCGCCAGCAGCTTCTCGACTAGCGGGATATCGAACGAGCAGTACTTC.

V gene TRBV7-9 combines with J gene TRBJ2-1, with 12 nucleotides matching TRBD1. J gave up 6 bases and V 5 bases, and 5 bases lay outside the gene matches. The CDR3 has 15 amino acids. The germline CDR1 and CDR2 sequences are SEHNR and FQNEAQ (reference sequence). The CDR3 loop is CASSPRDRGLNEQFF. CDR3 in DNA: TGTGCCAGCAGCCCCCGGGACAGGGGGCTCAATGAGCAGTTCTTC. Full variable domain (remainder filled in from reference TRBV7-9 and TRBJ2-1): DTGVSQNPRHKITKRGQNVTFRCDPISEHNRLYWYRQTLGQGPEFLTYFQNEAQLEKSRLLSDRFSAERPKGSFSTLEIQRTEQGDSAMYLCASSPRDRGLNEQFFGPGTRLTVL.

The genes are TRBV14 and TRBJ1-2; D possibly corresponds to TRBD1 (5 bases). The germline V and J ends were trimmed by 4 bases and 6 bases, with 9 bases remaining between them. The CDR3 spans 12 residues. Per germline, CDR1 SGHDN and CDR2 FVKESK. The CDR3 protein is CASSPQGNGYTF. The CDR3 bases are TGTGCCAGCAGCCCCCAGGGAAATGGCTACACCTTC.

The CDR3: CATEGQGNTGELFF. The DNA for the CDR3 is TGTGCCACCGAGGGACAGGGAAACACCGGGGAGCTGTTTTTT. The rearrangement links TRBV18 to TRBJ2-2, with 9 nucleotides matching TRBD1. V was clipped by 10 bases and J by 2 bases; unmatched bases: 5. The CDR3 length is 14 residues. Per the germline V gene, CDR1 is KGHSH and CDR2 is LQKENI.

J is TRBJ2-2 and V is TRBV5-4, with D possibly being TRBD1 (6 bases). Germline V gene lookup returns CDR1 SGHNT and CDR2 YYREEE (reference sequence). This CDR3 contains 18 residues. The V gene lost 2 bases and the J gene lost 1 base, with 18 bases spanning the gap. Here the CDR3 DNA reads TGTGCCAGCAGCTTACCCACAGGGAAACGGGGGAACACCGGGGAGCTGTTTTTT. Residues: CASSLPTGKRGNTGELFF.

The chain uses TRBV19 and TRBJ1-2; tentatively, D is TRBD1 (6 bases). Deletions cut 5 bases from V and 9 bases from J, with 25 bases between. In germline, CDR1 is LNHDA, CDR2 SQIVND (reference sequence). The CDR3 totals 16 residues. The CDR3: CASSFQSIRDTIRYTF. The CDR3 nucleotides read TGTGCCAGTAGTTTCCAATCTATCCGGGACACCATCCGCTACACCTTC.